These T cell receptor beta chains were read from a single sample in a study of T cell responses to AZD1222 COVID-19 vaccine. The protocol was immunoSEQ multiplex PCR, while the TCRdb copy is restricted to in-frame clones and leaves out a portion. The data show 90,000 to 120,000 clones, about 89% seen once. This specimen was peripheral blood, taken on day 0 of AZD1222 vaccination. These receptors originate from an adult in good health. CDR3s include the opening cysteine and the closing phenylalanine or tryptophan. Each record gives: clone size, J gene, V gene, D gene, CDR3 DNA, CDR3 protein. D genes are given only for firm matches. Only part of the rows carry a size: once, few, many, or a class if the clone is expanded.

clone size: NA; J gene: TRBJ1-1; V gene: TRBV7-2; D gene: NA; CDR3 DNA: TGTGCCAGCACCCGACCGCCGGACACTGAAGCTTTCTTT; CDR3 protein: CASTRPPDTEAFF
clone size: NA; J gene: TRBJ2-3; V gene: TRBV19; D gene: TRBD1; CDR3 DNA: TGTGCCAGTAGTTCCGGGACAGGGAGTTTAGCAGATACGCAGTATTTT; CDR3 protein: CASSSGTGSLADTQYF
clone size: once; J gene: TRBJ2-2; V gene: TRBV30; D gene: NA; CDR3 DNA: TGTGCCTGGAGTGTTAGGTTCGACGGCCGTGGCACCACCGGGGAGCTGTTTTTT; CDR3 protein: CAWSVRFDGRGTTGELFF
clone size: NA; J gene: TRBJ2-5; V gene: TRBV18; D gene: NA; CDR3 DNA: TGTGCCAGCTCACCCCAACAAGAGACCCAGTACTTC; CDR3 protein: CASSPQQETQYF
clone size: NA; J gene: TRBJ2-2; V gene: TRBV14; D gene: NA; CDR3 DNA: TGTGCCAGCAGCCAAGTATTACAGAACACCGGGGAGCTGTTTTTT; CDR3 protein: CASSQVLQNTGELFF
clone size: NA; J gene: TRBJ2-3; V gene: TRBV27; D gene: TRBD1; CDR3 DNA: TGTGCCAGCAGTTACAGGGGGCGCGGCACAGATACGCAGTATTTT; CDR3 protein: CASSYRGRGTDTQYF
clone size: NA; J gene: TRBJ2-7; V gene: TRBV12-3/TRBV12-4; D gene: NA; CDR3 DNA: TGTGCCAGCAGTTTCGGTTCCGCCTACGAGCAGTACTTC; CDR3 protein: CASSFGSAYEQYF
clone size: NA; J gene: TRBJ2-7; V gene: TRBV11-3; D gene: TRBD2; CDR3 DNA: TGTGCCAGCAGCTTAGCCTGGACTAGCGGGAGATCCCCCTACGAGCAGTACTTC; CDR3 protein: CASSLAWTSGRSPYEQYF
clone size: NA; J gene: TRBJ2-7; V gene: TRBV5-4; D gene: TRBD2; CDR3 DNA: TGTGCCAGCAGCCCCAAGACTAGCGGTGCCTCCTACGAGCAGTACTTC; CDR3 protein: CASSPKTSGASYEQYF
clone size: NA; J gene: TRBJ2-5; V gene: TRBV7-2; D gene: TRBD1; CDR3 DNA: TGTGCCAGCAGCTCGGGACAGGGGGCAGAGACCCAGTACTTC; CDR3 protein: CASSSGQGAETQYF
clone size: NA; J gene: TRBJ2-1; V gene: TRBV29-1; D gene: TRBD2; CDR3 DNA: TGCAGCGTCGCCGGACTAGCGGGAAACAATGAGCAGTTCTTC; CDR3 protein: CSVAGLAGNNEQFF
clone size: NA; J gene: TRBJ2-2; V gene: TRBV19; D gene: NA; CDR3 DNA: TGTGCCAGTACGATAAACACCGGGGAGCTGTTTTTT; CDR3 protein: CASTINTGELFF
clone size: NA; J gene: TRBJ2-7; V gene: TRBV18; D gene: TRBD1; CDR3 DNA: TGTGCCAGCTCGACCGGGACAGTTAAGGGTGTGTACTTC; CDR3 protein: CASSTGTVKGVYF
clone size: NA; J gene: TRBJ2-7; V gene: TRBV19; D gene: TRBD1; CDR3 DNA: TGTGCCAGTAGTCTCCGACAGGGTTACGAGCAGTACTTC; CDR3 protein: CASSLRQGYEQYF
clone size: NA; J gene: TRBJ2-5; V gene: TRBV5-4; D gene: TRBD2; CDR3 DNA: TGTGCCAGCAGCCCCGGGACTAGCGGGATCAGGGGGGAGACCCAGTACTTC; CDR3 protein: CASSPGTSGIRGETQYF
clone size: NA; J gene: TRBJ2-1; V gene: TRBV4-1; D gene: NA; CDR3 DNA: TGCGCCAGCAGCCAATTGGGACTGGTCTACAATGAGCAGTTCTTC; CDR3 protein: CASSQLGLVYNEQFF
clone size: NA; J gene: TRBJ2-3; V gene: TRBV12-5; D gene: NA; CDR3 DNA: TGTGCTAGCCGGTCCACCCGCACAGATACGCAGTATTTT; CDR3 protein: CASRSTRTDTQYF
clone size: NA; J gene: TRBJ1-5; V gene: TRBV2; D gene: NA; CDR3 DNA: TGTGCCAGCAGTGAAGGGGCAGGGGTTCAGCCCCAGCATTTT; CDR3 protein: CASSEGAGVQPQHF
clone size: NA; J gene: TRBJ2-3; V gene: TRBV7-2; D gene: TRBD2; CDR3 DNA: TGTGCCAGCACCGGGAGGGTCGCAGATACGCAGTATTTT; CDR3 protein: CASTGRVADTQYF
clone size: NA; J gene: TRBJ1-3; V gene: TRBV10-3; D gene: NA; CDR3 DNA: TGTGCCATCAGTGAAAACACCTCTGGAAACACCATATATTTT; CDR3 protein: CAISENTSGNTIYF
clone size: NA; J gene: TRBJ2-7; V gene: TRBV9; D gene: TRBD2; CDR3 DNA: TGTGCCAGCAGCGTAGAGTGGACTAGTCGCTACGAGCAGTACTTC; CDR3 protein: CASSVEWTSRYEQYF